These T cell receptor beta chains were read from a single sample in a study of cytomegalovirus exposure and HLA in healthy donors. Clones were sequenced by immunoSEQ multiplex PCR, and TCRdb holds only the in-frame ones, with some missing. The sample includes around 120,000 clones, under 85% of them seen just once. The sample comprised PBMCs. These receptor sequences come from a young woman in good health and CMV-seronegative. Both conserved end residues are part of each CDR3. A D gene is named only where the DNA matches it firmly. Expanded clones are given a class, and other clones once, few, many or no size at all.

d_call: .
v_call: TRBV19
clone_size: few
j_call: TRBJ1-3
cdr3_aa: CASSFGSSGNTIYF

d_call: .
v_call: TRBV7-3
clone_size: .
j_call: TRBJ2-1
cdr3_aa: CASSLRGPYNEQFF

d_call: TRBD1
v_call: TRBV7-8
clone_size: .
j_call: TRBJ1-5
cdr3_aa: CASSSWDRNNQPQHF

d_call: TRBD1
v_call: TRBV5-1
clone_size: .
j_call: TRBJ2-5
cdr3_aa: CASSLLGQAQETQYF

d_call: TRBD1
v_call: TRBV30
clone_size: .
j_call: TRBJ2-5
cdr3_aa: CAWRRQGREETQYF

d_call: .
v_call: TRBV27
clone_size: .
j_call: TRBJ1-1
cdr3_aa: CASSFLTTGVNTEAFF

d_call: TRBD2
v_call: TRBV30
clone_size: .
j_call: TRBJ2-3
cdr3_aa: CAWSVLVSGGTDTQYF

d_call: .
v_call: TRBV30
clone_size: once
j_call: TRBJ2-2
cdr3_aa: CAWTRVSNTGELFF

d_call: .
v_call: TRBV2
clone_size: once
j_call: TRBJ2-6
cdr3_aa: CASSSRDLVLSGANVLTF

d_call: .
v_call: TRBV4-1
clone_size: .
j_call: TRBJ2-5
cdr3_aa: CASSQDRTVSETQYF

d_call: TRBD1
v_call: TRBV5-7
clone_size: .
j_call: TRBJ2-7
cdr3_aa: CASSLGDRGQHEQYF

d_call: TRBD1
v_call: TRBV6-6
clone_size: .
j_call: TRBJ1-5
cdr3_aa: CASSYGDRAAQPQHF

d_call: TRBD1
v_call: TRBV30
clone_size: .
j_call: TRBJ2-2
cdr3_aa: CAWDRDNTGELFF

d_call: TRBD1
v_call: TRBV7-9
clone_size: .
j_call: TRBJ2-7
cdr3_aa: CASSPGTGSEQYF

d_call: .
v_call: TRBV28
clone_size: .
j_call: TRBJ1-5
cdr3_aa: CASSLFSGTGGNQPQHF